This entry is about one T cell receptor (beta chain). This CDR3 is built from 13 residues. Germline CDR1 MDHEN, CDR2 SYDVKM. Trimming shortened V by 8 bases and J by 0 bases, and 8 bases separated the two germline ends. The sample's time point: pretreatment peripheral blood. Here immunoSEQ multiplex PCR was the method, and the copy in TCRdb shows in-frame clones only, minus some. The data show about 87,000 clones, with around 92% seen just once and 0.85% to 1% held by the top ten. This specimen belongs to a study of PD-L1 blockade in urothelial cancer. The V gene is TRBV28, the J gene TRBJ2-1; D not certain. The input for sequencing was PBMCs, taken around atezolizumab (anti-PD-L1) treatment. This clonotype was sampled from a woman aged 80 or over with urothelial cancer. The CDR3 is CASAVSSYNEQFF. CDR3 sequence (DNA): TGTGCCAGCGCGGTTTCCTCCTACAATGAGCAGTTCTTC.